What follows are 18 T cell receptor beta chains derived from one specimen sequenced in a study of CD8 T cells in ankylosing spondylitis. TCRdb reprocessed the 5' RACE reads with MiXCR, giving one entry per CDR3 protein. The sample has 45,000 or so distinct CDR3 sequences; more than 9.5% are singletons. The specimen was blood, either unsorted or a sorted T cell fraction (not recorded which). The receptors were sampled from a male donor with ankylosing spondylitis or in good health (not recorded which).

For this clonotype: One base away lies a much larger clone, so this may be a sequencing read error. V and J are TRBV3-1 and TRBJ2-1, with D possibly being TRBD2 (6 bases). Germline V gene lookup returns CDR1 LGHDT and CDR2 YNNKEL (reference sequence). Trimming took 5 bases from V and 3 from J, leaving 17 bases between them. The length of the CDR3 is 16 residues. CDR3 bases: TGTGCCAGCAGCTTCGAAGCGGAGGGCCACTACAATGAGCAGTTCTTC. It specifies CASSFEAEGHYNEQFF.

This clonotype was recorded a few times. The chain carries TRBV5-1 and TRBJ2-1, with 13 bases that match TRBD2. This CDR3 region has 14 residues. The V segment lost 0 bases and the J segment 15 bases; nucleotides outside the gene matches: 6. Germline V lookup: CDR1 SGHRS, CDR2 YFSETQ. CDR3 bases: TGCGCCAGCAGCTTGGTAACTAGCGGGGGGGGACTGTTCTTC. Its translation: CASSLVTSGGGLFF.

This clonotype came up many times. The genes are TRBV24-1 and TRBJ1-1; tentative D call: TRBD1 (5 bases). With 3 bases removed from V and 6 bases from J, the gap between germline ends came to 13 bases. Per the germline V gene, CDR1 is KGHDR and CDR2 is SFDVKD. The CDR3 length is 14 residues. CDR3 residues: CATSDPMTDPEAFF. Written as DNA, the CDR3 is TGTGCCACCAGTGATCCTATGACAGACCCTGAAGCTTTCTTT.

This clonotype has ten or more counts. This chain connects TRBV5-4 to TRBJ2-3, with 7 nucleotides matching TRBD2. The germline V gene has CDR1 SGHNT and CDR2 YYREEE (reference sequence). The CDR3 is 17 amino acids. V lost 1 base, J lost 1 base, and 9 bases stayed unmatched. The CDR3 DNA is TGTGCCAGCAGCTTGAGGTCTGGGGCGGGGGGCACAGATACGCAGTATTTT. Amino acids: CASSLRSGAGGTDTQYF.

This clonotype occurred many times. The chain has TRBV12-3 or TRBV12-4 and TRBJ2-3; D is unclear. CDR3 length equals 15 residues. V was cut by 6 bases and J by 2 bases, with 15 bases left in between. The CDR3 DNA is TGTGCCAGCAGCTTTGACGGTCCCCCCACAGATACGCAGTATTTT. Translation gives CASSFDGPPTDTQYF.

The rearrangement joins TRBV18 to TRBJ2-1; the match to TRBD1 covers 11 bases. The V and J ends lost 2 bases and 4 bases, in that order; junction bases with no gene match: 7. This CDR3 has 17 residues. Germline assignment: CDR1 KGHSH and CDR2 LQKENI. CDR3 coding DNA: TGTGCCAGCTCACCATGGACAGGGGGCCCCGTTTACAATGAGCAGTTCTTC. It codes for CASSPWTGGPVYNEQFF.

In this sample, this clonotype turned up many times. The rearrangement uses TRBV5-5 and TRBJ1-2, with 9 nucleotides matching TRBD1. The J segment lost 8 bases and the V segment lost 0 bases, leaving 5 bases of the junction unmatched. CDR3 length equals 14 residues. Germline V gene lookup returns CDR1 SGHKS and CDR2 YYEKEE (reference sequence). The DNA for the CDR3 is TGTGCCAGCAGCTTGGAACAGGGGGCACGGGGCTACACCTTC. It codes for CASSLEQGARGYTF.

V and J are TRBV5-1 and TRBJ1-1, with 9 bases that match TRBD1. The CDR3 runs to 17 residues. The germline V gene has CDR1 SGHRS and CDR2 YFSETQ. Unmatched junction bases numbered 11, after V lost 4 bases and J lost 1 base. The DNA for the CDR3 is TGCGCCAGCAGCCCGGGGGGGACAGGGAGTTCGAACACTGAAGCTTTCTTT. It codes for CASSPGGTGSSNTEAFF. Looking up the rest from reference TRBV5-1 and TRBJ1-1 gives the full variable domain: KAGVTQTPRYLIKTRGQQVTLSCSPISGHRSVSWYQQTPGQGLQFLFEYFSETQRNKGNFPGRFSGRQFSNSRSEMNVSTLELGDSALYLCASSPGGTGSSNTEAFFGQGTRLTVV.

This clonotype was detected ten times or more. The gene calls are TRBV7-8 and TRBJ1-1; TRBD1 might be the D (5 bases). V was shortened by 2 bases and J by 1 base, with 11 bases between the two germline ends. CDR3 size: 15 residues. CDR1 SGHVS and CDR2 FQNEAQ come from the germline V gene. CDR3 protein: CASSLLRGTNTEAFF. The CDR3 DNA sequence: TGTGCCAGCAGCTTACTTCGGGGGACGAACACTGAAGCTTTCTTT.

There are many counts of this clonotype. The V and J genes are TRBV5-1 and TRBJ2-2; 9 nucleotides align to TRBD1. Germline values: CDR1 SGHRS, CDR2 YFSETQ. CDR3 length: 19 residues. Losses at the gene ends were 2 bases for V and 3 bases for J; bases not matched to a gene: 14. CDR3 region: CASSFRDRDTAGYTGELFF. The CDR3 DNA reads as TGCGCCAGCAGCTTCCGGGACAGGGATACAGCGGGGTACACCGGGGAGCTGTTTTTT.

This clonotype has ten or more counts. The gene calls are TRBV3-1 and TRBJ2-1; D not resolved. The CDR3 contains 12 residues. Trimming stripped 1 base from V and 7 bases from J, with 5 bases between. Germline V gives CDR1 LGHDT, CDR2 YNNKEL (reference sequence). The CDR3 loop is CASSQASNEQFF. The CDR3 DNA reads TGTGCCAGCAGCCAAGCTTCGAATGAGCAGTTCTTC.

The rearrangement joins TRBV20-1 to TRBJ1-6, with TRBD1 matching 7 bases. The germline gives CDR1 DFQATT, CDR2 SNEGSKA (reference sequence). J lost 5 bases, V lost 1 base, and 8 bases had no gene match. The CDR3 is 16 amino acids. In DNA form, the CDR3 reads TGCAGTGCTAGAGGAGGGGGGACAGTAAATAATTCACCCCTCCACTTT. Its translation: CSARGGGTVNNSPLHF.

Many counts were recorded for this clonotype. This sequence joins TRBV5-5 and TRBJ2-7; D unclear. V dropped 0 bases and J dropped 1 base, with 8 bases sitting between them. Germline CDR1 SGHKS, CDR2 YYEKEE (reference sequence). This CDR3 is built from 14 residues. The chain's CDR3 is CASSLAAGSYEQYF. CDR3 coding DNA: TGTGCCAGCAGCTTGGCTGCAGGATCCTACGAGCAGTACTTC.

In this sample, this clonotype turned up many times. The chain employs TRBV5-1 and TRBJ2-1; 8 nucleotides match TRBD1. The CDR3 has 14 amino acids. Germline CDR1 and CDR2: SGHRS and YFSETQ. V was clipped by 4 bases and J by 2 bases; unmatched bases: 2. The CDR3 here is CASSADRAYNEQFF. CDR3 in DNA: TGCGCCAGCAGCGCGGACAGGGCCTACAATGAGCAGTTCTTC. Drawing the rest from reference TRBV5-1 and TRBJ2-1, the complete variable domain is KAGVTQTPRYLIKTRGQQVTLSCSPISGHRSVSWYQQTPGQGLQFLFEYFSETQRNKGNFPGRFSGRQFSNSRSEMNVSTLELGDSALYLCASSADRAYNEQFFGPGTRLTVL.

This clonotype was seen more than once but under ten times. The V gene is TRBV5-1, the J gene TRBJ2-1; D remains unclear. The CDR3 is made up of 13 amino acids. The germline gives CDR1 SGHRS, CDR2 YFSETQ. V lost 5 bases, J lost 3 bases, and 9 bases lay in between. The CDR3 nucleotides read TGCGCCAGCAGGGTGGACGGCTACAATGAGCAGTTCTTC. Its translation: CASRVDGYNEQFF. Full variable domain (missing parts from reference TRBV5-1 and TRBJ2-1): KAGVTQTPRYLIKTRGQQVTLSCSPISGHRSVSWYQQTPGQGLQFLFEYFSETQRNKGNFPGRFSGRQFSNSRSEMNVSTLELGDSALYLCASRVDGYNEQFFGPGTRLTVL.

Ten or more counts support this clonotype. This rearrangement joins TRBV6-1 to TRBJ1-1; 7 bases are a match to TRBD1. This CDR3 region has 14 residues. J gave up 3 bases and V 5 bases, and 6 bases lay outside the gene matches. The germline V gene encodes CDR1 MNHNS and CDR2 SASEGT. Here the CDR3 DNA reads TGTGCCAGCAGTCAACAACAGGGGTACACTGAAGCTTTCTTT. Protein: CASSQQQGYTEAFF.

This clonotype was seen many times. The chain recombines TRBV10-2 with TRBJ1-5; D is possibly TRBD1 (6 bases). CDR3 length: 15 amino acids. The germline gives CDR1 WSHSY, CDR2 SAAADI. Trimming removed 3 bases from V and 4 bases from J, with 13 bases in between. The CDR3 is CASSDGSRGNQPQHF. DNA for the CDR3: TGCGCCAGCAGTGATGGTAGCAGGGGTAATCAGCCCCAGCATTTT.

Only a few counts were recorded for this clonotype. The chain employs TRBV5-1 and TRBJ2-5; 9 bases map to TRBD2. This CDR3 comprises 14 residues. Per the germline V gene, CDR1 is SGHRS and CDR2 is YFSETQ. With V trimmed by 0 bases and J by 3 bases, 0 bases remained unmatched. The CDR3 here is CASSLGTSEETQYF. CDR3 in DNA: TGCGCCAGCAGCTTGGGGACTAGCGAAGAGACCCAGTACTTC.